Following are 15 T cell receptor beta chains from one sample sequenced in a study of shared clonotypes between healthy human individuals. Sequenced by immunoSEQ multiplex PCR; TCRdb stores in-frame clones only, minus some. The sample yields fewer than 1 million clones, about 97% seen once. The naive CD8 population came from CD45RO-negative cells selected for CCR7, without terminally differentiated effector memory CD45RA+ cells. Sequences were obtained from naive CD8+ T cells sorted from blood. The receptors here all came from a young man in good health.

The J gene is TRBJ1-1, the V gene TRBV6-5; no definite D call. The V and J ends lost 5 bases and 1 base respectively, with 8 bases between them. The CDR3 has 13 amino acids. Germline V gene sequence: CDR1 MNHEY, CDR2 SVGAGI. The CDR3 region has the DNA TGTGCCAGCAGTATTCGACCGAACACTGAAGCTTTCTTT. This gives the protein CASSIRPNTEAFF.

For this clone: Within the sample, other DNA sequences also encode this same CDR3. V is TRBV27 and J is TRBJ2-2; D perhaps matches TRBD2 (6 bases). CDR1 and CDR2 (germline): MNHEY, SMNVEV (reference sequence). The CDR3 spans 14 residues. V gave up 5 bases and J gave up 1 base, with 8 bases separating them. CDR3: CASSPGLNTGELFF. CDR3 in DNA: TGTGCCAGCAGTCCGGGACTGAACACCGGGGAGCTGTTTTTT.

This chain joins TRBV11-3 and TRBJ2-1; TRBD2 agrees at 13 bases. This CDR3 has 16 residues. V shed 2 bases and J 10 bases; nucleotides not matched to a gene: 8. CDR1 is SGHNT and CDR2 is YENEEA in the germline V gene. CDR3 nucleotide sequence: TGTGCCAGCAGCTTATTACTAGCGGGAGGGCCGGGGGAGCAGTTCTTC. This translates into CASSLLLAGGPGEQFF. Supplemented by reference TRBV11-3 and TRBJ2-1, the full variable domain reads EAGVVQSPRYKIIEKKQPVAFWCNPISGHNTLYWYLQNLGQGPELLIRYENEEAVDDSQLPKDRFSAERLKGVDSTLKIQPAELGDSAVYLCASSLLLAGGPGEQFFGPGTRLTVL.

V usage is TRBV6-5 and J usage is TRBJ2-7, with 11 nucleotides matching TRBD1. There are 15 residues in the CDR3. The junction had 5 bases not matched to a gene; V was cut back by 2 bases and J by 5 bases. Germline V gene lookup returns CDR1 MNHEY and CDR2 SVGAGI. This CDR3 is CASSYLGTGGHEQYF. The CDR3 coding sequence is TGTGCCAGCAGTTACCTTGGGACAGGGGGTCACGAGCAGTACTTC.

This clone was counted once. The chain recombines TRBV7-9 with TRBJ2-4; TRBD2 agrees at 11 bases. The germline gives CDR1 SEHNR, CDR2 FQNEAQ (reference sequence). The CDR3 is 16 residues long. J gave up 2 bases and V 5 bases, and 5 bases lay outside the gene matches. CDR3 bases: TGTGCCAGCAGCACAACTAGCGGGAGTTCCAAAAACATTCAGTACTTC. The encoded protein is CASSTTSGSSKNIQYF.

The CDR3 sequence is CSTRLLAGEADTQYF. The CDR3 DNA reads TGCAGCACCCGCCTCCTAGCGGGAGAAGCAGATACGCAGTATTTT. The V and J genes are TRBV29-1 and TRBJ2-3; 10 bases agree with TRBD2. The germline CDR1 and CDR2 sequences are SQVTM and ANQGSEA. The CDR3 contains 15 residues. V lost 8 bases and J lost 4; bases outside the gene matches: 12.

This clone has a single count. One junction end does not reproduce the germline sequence, and a read error may be involved. V is TRBV7-7 and J is TRBJ2-5, with D possibly TRBD1 on 6 matching bases. Germline V lookup: CDR1 SSHAT, CDR2 FNYEAQ (reference sequence). This CDR3 is 20 amino acids long. The CDR3 nucleotides read TGTGCTAGCAGCTTAGACAGGACCCTACTACCCCCCGGCGACCAAGAGACCCAGTACTTC. Translated: CASSLDRTLLPPGDQETQYF. The whole variable domain, remainder taken from reference TRBV7-7 and TRBJ2-5, is GAGVSQSPRYKVTKRGQDVTLRCDPISSHATLYWYQQALGQGPEFLTYFNYEAQPDKSGLPSDRFSAERPEGSISTLTIQRTEQRDSAMYRCASSLDRTLLPPGDQETQYFGPGTRLLVL.

This chain joins TRBV21-1 and TRBJ2-1; the D segment call TRBD2 is taken from the table without a DNA check. TRBV21-1 constitutes a pseudogene. CDR3 size: 13 residues. CDR3 bases: TGTGCCAGCAGCAAACGGGGGAAAAATGAGCAGTTCTTC. This encodes CASSKRGKNEQFF.

The chain employs TRBV4-3 and TRBJ1-1, with TRBD1 matching 7 bases. Germline CDR1 is LGHNA and CDR2 is YSLEER. The ends lost 3 bases at V and 6 bases at J; junction bases unmatched: 7. The CDR3 is 14 residues long. The CDR3 sequence is CASSQGGQRAEAFF. In DNA, the CDR3 is TGCGCCAGCAGCCAGGGGGGACAGAGAGCTGAAGCTTTCTTT.

The V gene is TRBV7-3, the J gene TRBJ2-3, with TRBD1 as a possible D gene (5 bases). The germline V gene has CDR1 SGHTA and CDR2 FQGTGA. The germline V and J ends were trimmed by 1 base and 3 bases, with 8 bases remaining between them. This CDR3 spans 14 amino acids. CDR3 bases: TGTGCCAGCAGCTTAATAGGGGTAACAGATACGCAGTATTTT. Translating gives CASSLIGVTDTQYF.

V is TRBV6-1 and J is TRBJ2-1; D is possibly TRBD1 or TRBD2 (5 bases each). Germline lookup yields CDR1 MNHNS and CDR2 SASEGT. CDR3 length: 17 residues. Trimming removed 2 bases from V and 5 bases from J, with 19 bases in between. CDR3 in DNA: TGTGCCAGCAGTGAATGGGATGGGGGTGGGGAAAACAATGAGCAGTTCTTC. It codes for CASSEWDGGGENNEQFF.

The V call is TRBV6-1, the J call TRBJ2-1; the D gene could be TRBD1 or TRBD2 (5 bases each). The CDR3 loop spans 15 amino acids. Deletions cut 5 bases from V and 9 bases from J, with 20 bases between. Germline CDR1 reads MNHNS; CDR2 reads SASEGT. The CDR3: CASSSRRDPAGEQFF. As DNA, the CDR3 is TGTGCCAGCAGTTCCCGCCGGGACCCTGCGGGTGAGCAGTTCTTC.

J is TRBJ1-4 and V is TRBV6-6; D is undetermined. V lost 6 bases, J lost 7 bases, and 15 bases lay in between. In germline, CDR1 is MNHNY, CDR2 SVGAGI (reference sequence). The CDR3 length is 14 residues. The CDR3 here is CASRSTSLVEKLFF. CDR3 coding DNA: TGTGCCAGCAGGTCCACTTCCTTGGTTGAAAAACTGTTTTTT.

The chain is built from TRBV6-5 and TRBJ2-4; a weak D match, TRBD1 (6 bases). This CDR3 has 12 residues. The germline V gene encodes CDR1 MNHEY and CDR2 SVGAGI. V dropped 6 bases and J dropped 14 bases, with 17 bases sitting between them. The CDR3 loop is CASSHSGQPEYF. The CDR3 DNA reads as TGTGCCAGCAGCCACTCCGGACAGCCAGAGTACTTC.

The chain combines TRBV7-8 with TRBJ2-1; the match to TRBD2 covers 7 bases. The V gene end was trimmed by 2 bases and the J gene end by 2 bases; junction bases not matched to a gene: 0. CDR1 and CDR2 (germline): SGHVS, FQNEAQ. This CDR3 is 14 amino acids long. The CDR3 reads CASSLSGTYNEQFF. The CDR3 DNA reads as TGTGCCAGCAGCTTAAGCGGGACCTACAATGAGCAGTTCTTC.